This section outlines one T cell receptor beta chain sequence together with its context. Primers for the PCR totalled 60 Vbeta and 13 Jbeta. Libraries were prepared by immunoSEQ multiplex PCR; TCRdb keeps only in-frame clonotypes and omits some of them. This table holds more than 90,000 clones, roughly 79% found once. CDR1 is SEHNR and CDR2 is FQNEAQ in the germline V gene (reference sequence). The length of the CDR3 is 15 residues. With 2 bases removed from V and 3 bases from J, the gap between germline ends came to 13 bases. The data were taken from a study of cytomegalovirus exposure and HLA in healthy donors.

The clonotype comes from a man younger than 40 in good health and CMV-seronegative. This chain links TRBV7-9 with TRBJ2-5, with TRBD1 as a possible D gene (5 bases). The sample taken for sequencing was PBMCs. Here the CDR3 reads CASSLYDRVEETQYF. Here the CDR3 DNA reads TGTGCCAGCAGCTTATATGACAGAGTGGAAGAGACCCAGTACTTC.